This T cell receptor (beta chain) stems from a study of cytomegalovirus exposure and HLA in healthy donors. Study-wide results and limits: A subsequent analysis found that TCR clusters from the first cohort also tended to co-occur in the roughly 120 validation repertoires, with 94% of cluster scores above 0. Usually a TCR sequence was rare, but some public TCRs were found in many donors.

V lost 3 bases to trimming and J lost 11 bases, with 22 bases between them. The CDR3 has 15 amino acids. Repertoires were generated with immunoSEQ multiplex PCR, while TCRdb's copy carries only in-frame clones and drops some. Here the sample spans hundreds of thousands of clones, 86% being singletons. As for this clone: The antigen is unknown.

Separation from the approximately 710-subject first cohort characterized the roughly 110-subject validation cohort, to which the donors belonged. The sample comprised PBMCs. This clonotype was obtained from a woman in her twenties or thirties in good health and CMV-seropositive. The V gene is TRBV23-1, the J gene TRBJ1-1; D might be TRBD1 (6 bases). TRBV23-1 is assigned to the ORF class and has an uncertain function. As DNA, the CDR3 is TGCGCCAGCAGTCACCCCGGAGCGGGGGGCGGTGGGGCTTTCTTT. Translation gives CASSHPGAGGGGAFF.